One and the same sample provided the 8 T cell receptor beta chains below, sequenced in a study of Graves' ophthalmopathy and Graves' hyperthyroidism. Amplification of TCR beta CDR3 regions used RNA transcripts. RT-PCR in the first round used HTBI primers; a second-round multiplex PCR followed. Each CDR3 protein is one row after TCRdb ran MiXCR on the multiplex PCR reads. The data hold hundreds of thousands of distinct CDR3 sequences, with about a fifth observed a single time. Source material: peripheral blood. The source is a woman under 30 with stable Graves' hyperthyroidism. Some clones in this sample may be carry-over from other donors' samples.

This clonotype was detected many times. The chain couples TRBV7-9 to TRBJ1-1; the D is unclear. Germline V gene lookup returns CDR1 SEHNR and CDR2 FQNEAQ (reference sequence). The CDR3 totals 15 residues. Trimming left V 4 bases short and J 1 base short, with 13 bases between. Here the CDR3 DNA reads TGTGCCAGCAGCTCCGCCGGGGATCCGAACACTGAAGCTTTCTTT. This encodes CASSSAGDPNTEAFF.

This rearrangement joins TRBV30 to TRBJ1-1; D is unresolved. This CDR3 spans 11 amino acids. Germline V gene data show CDR1 as GTSNPN and CDR2 as SVGIG (reference sequence). Trimming took 2 bases from V and 5 from J, leaving 6 bases between them. The CDR3: CAWSRSTEAFF. CDR3 sequence (DNA): TGTGCCTGGAGTCGTAGTACTGAAGCTTTCTTT.

The table lists this clonotype with a few counts. J is TRBJ2-3 and V is TRBV6-2 or TRBV6-3; 12 bases line up with TRBD2. Unmatched junction bases numbered 9, after V lost 0 bases and J lost 2 bases. Per the germline V gene, CDR1 is MNHEY and CDR2 is SVGEGT. The CDR3 contains 19 residues. The CDR3 loop is CASSYSLTSGGTLTDTQYF. The CDR3 DNA follows: TGTGCCAGCAGTTACTCGCTAACTAGCGGGGGGACCCTCACAGATACGCAGTATTTT.

At least ten counts were recorded for this clonotype. A much bigger clone sits one base away, suggesting this may be a read error. The CDR3 spells CASSVHEQYF. The CDR3 region has the DNA TGTGCCAGCAGTGTCCACGAGCAGTACTTC. The J gene is TRBJ2-7, the V gene TRBV28; D call uncertain. The CDR3 has 10 amino acids. Per the germline V gene, CDR1 is MDHEN and CDR2 is SYDVKM. Trimming removed 5 bases from V and 5 bases from J, with 4 bases in between.

This clonotype was observed many times. V and J are TRBV14 and TRBJ2-2; TRBD1 matches 7 bases. The CDR3 covers 18 residues. With V trimmed by 4 bases and J by 2 bases, 13 bases remained unmatched. Per the germline V gene, CDR1 is SGHDN and CDR2 is FVKESK. The CDR3 nucleotides read TGTGCCAGCAGCCTCACGAGGGGGCTCCACACAAACACCGGGGAGCTGTTTTTT. Translation: CASSLTRGLHTNTGELFF. Complete variable domain (other parts from reference TRBV14 and TRBJ2-2): EAGVTQFPSHSVIEKGQTVTLRCDPISGHDNLYWYRRVMGKEIKFLLHFVKESKQDESGMPNNRFLAERTGGTYSTLKVQPAELEDSGVYFCASSLTRGLHTNTGELFFGEGSRLTVL.

In this sample, this clonotype turned up a few times. The chain couples TRBV7-2 to TRBJ1-1, with D uncertain. This CDR3 region has 15 residues. CDR1 and CDR2 (germline): SGHTA, FQGNSA. Between the trimmed V and J ends, which lost 2 bases and 4 bases, there was a span of 14 bases. The CDR3 nucleotides are TGTGCCAGCAGCTTATCTTGGCAGGTGAGCACTGAAGCTTTCTTT. It translates to CASSLSWQVSTEAFF. Combining the CDR3 with reference TRBV7-2 and TRBJ1-1 gives the whole variable domain GAGVSQSPSNKVTEKGKDVELRCDPISGHTALYWYRQSLGQGLEFLIYFQGNSAPDKSGLPSDRFSAERTGGSVSTLTIQRTQQEDSAVYLCASSLSWQVSTEAFFGQGTRLTVV.

Many counts were recorded for this clonotype. This sequence joins TRBV6-1 and TRBJ2-7; a weak D match, TRBD2 (7 bases). V lost 1 base and J lost 9, with 10 bases in between. This CDR3 contains 12 residues. CDR1 is MNHNS and CDR2 is SASEGT in the germline V gene. The DNA of the CDR3 is TGTGCCAGCAGTGAAGGGGGGGGCTCGCAGTACTTC. Its protein is CASSEGGGSQYF.

This clonotype appeared many times. This chain connects TRBV20-1 to TRBJ2-7; D is perhaps TRBD2 (6 bases). The CDR3 is made up of 13 amino acids. Germline V gene sequence: CDR1 DFQATT, CDR2 SNEGSKA (reference sequence). V dropped 1 base and J dropped 3 bases, with 10 bases sitting between them. The CDR3 sequence is CSARGGGLYEQYF. In nucleotides, the CDR3 is TGCAGTGCTAGAGGTGGGGGACTCTACGAGCAGTACTTC.